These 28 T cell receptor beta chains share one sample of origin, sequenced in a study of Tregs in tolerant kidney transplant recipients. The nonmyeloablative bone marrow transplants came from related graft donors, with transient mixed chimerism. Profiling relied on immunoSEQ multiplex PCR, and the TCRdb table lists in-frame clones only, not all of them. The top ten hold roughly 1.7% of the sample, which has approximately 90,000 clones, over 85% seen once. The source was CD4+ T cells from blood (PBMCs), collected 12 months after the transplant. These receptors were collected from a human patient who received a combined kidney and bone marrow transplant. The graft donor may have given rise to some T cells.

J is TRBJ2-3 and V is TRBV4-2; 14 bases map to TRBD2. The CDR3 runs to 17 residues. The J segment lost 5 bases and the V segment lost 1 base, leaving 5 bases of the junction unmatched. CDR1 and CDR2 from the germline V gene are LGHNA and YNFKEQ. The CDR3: CASSQGQTSGGGDTQYF. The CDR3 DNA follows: TGTGCCAGCAGCCAAGGACAGACTAGCGGGGGGGGAGATACGCAGTATTTT.

The CDR3, as DNA: TGTGCCAGCAGCCAGTCTGAACAGGGTTATGGCTACACCTTC. Translating gives CASSQSEQGYGYTF. This rearrangement joins TRBV5-5 to TRBJ1-2; a weak D match, TRBD1 (6 bases). CDR1 is SGHKS, CDR2 YYEKEE, per germline (reference sequence). The CDR3 loop spans 14 amino acids. Trimming left V 4 bases short and J 5 bases short, with 15 bases between.

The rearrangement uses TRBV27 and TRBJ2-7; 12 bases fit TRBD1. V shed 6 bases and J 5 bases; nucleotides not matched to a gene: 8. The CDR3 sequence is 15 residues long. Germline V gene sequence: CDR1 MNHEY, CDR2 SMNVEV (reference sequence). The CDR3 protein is CASRYWGTGGHEQYF. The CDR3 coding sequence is TGTGCCAGCAGGTATTGGGGGACAGGGGGCCACGAGCAGTACTTC.

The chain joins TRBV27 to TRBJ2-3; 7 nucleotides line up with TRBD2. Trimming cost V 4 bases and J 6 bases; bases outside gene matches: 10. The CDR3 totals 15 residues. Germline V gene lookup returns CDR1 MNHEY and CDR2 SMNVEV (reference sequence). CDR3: CASSYRGLESDTQYF. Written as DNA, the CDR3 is TGTGCCAGCAGTTATAGAGGACTAGAGAGTGATACGCAGTATTTT.

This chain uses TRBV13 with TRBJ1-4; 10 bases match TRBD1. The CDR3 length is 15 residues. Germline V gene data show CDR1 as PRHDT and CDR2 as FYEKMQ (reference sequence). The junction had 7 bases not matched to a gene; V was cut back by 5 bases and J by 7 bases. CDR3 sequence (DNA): TGTGCCAGCAGCCTGACAGGGGGCGCGGGTGAAAAACTGTTTTTT. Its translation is CASSLTGGAGEKLFF. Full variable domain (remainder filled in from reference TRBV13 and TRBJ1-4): AAGVIQSPRHLIKEKRETATLKCYPIPRHDTVYWYQQGPGQDPQFLISFYEKMQSDKGSIPDRFSAQQFSDYHSELNMSSLELGDSALYFCASSLTGGAGEKLFFGSGTQLSVL.

This CDR3 is CASRITGTGEQYF. The CDR3 nucleotides read TGTGCCAGCAGAATCACAGGGACGGGGGAGCAGTACTTC. The gene calls are TRBV6-5 and TRBJ2-7, with D maybe TRBD1 (6 bases). This CDR3 is 13 amino acids long. Germline-derived CDR1 and CDR2 are MNHEY and SVGAGI. V lost 6 bases, J lost 7 bases, and 16 bases lay in between.

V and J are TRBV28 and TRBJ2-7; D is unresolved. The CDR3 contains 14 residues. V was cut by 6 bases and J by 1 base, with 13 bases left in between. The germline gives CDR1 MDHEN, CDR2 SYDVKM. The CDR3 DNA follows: TGTGCCAGCAGCTCCCAACGGAGTTCCTACGAGCAGTACTTC. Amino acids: CASSSQRSSYEQYF.

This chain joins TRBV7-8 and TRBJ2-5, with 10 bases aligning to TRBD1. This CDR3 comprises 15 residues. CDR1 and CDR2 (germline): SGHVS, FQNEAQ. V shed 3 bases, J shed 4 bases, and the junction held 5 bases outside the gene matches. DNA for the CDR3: TGTGCCAGCAGCTTCCGACAGGGGGCCGGAGAGACCCAGTACTTC. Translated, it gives CASSFRQGAGETQYF.

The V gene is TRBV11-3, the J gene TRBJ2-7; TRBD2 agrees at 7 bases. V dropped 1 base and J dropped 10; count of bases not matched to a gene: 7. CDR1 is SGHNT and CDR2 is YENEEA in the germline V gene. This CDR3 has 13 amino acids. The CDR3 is CASSLGVLARQYF. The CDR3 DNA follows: TGTGCCAGCAGCTTAGGAGTACTAGCGCGACAGTACTTC. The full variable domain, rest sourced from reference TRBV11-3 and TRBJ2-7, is EAGVVQSPRYKIIEKKQPVAFWCNPISGHNTLYWYLQNLGQGPELLIRYENEEAVDDSQLPKDRFSAERLKGVDSTLKIQPAELGDSAVYLCASSLGVLARQYFGPGTRLTVT.

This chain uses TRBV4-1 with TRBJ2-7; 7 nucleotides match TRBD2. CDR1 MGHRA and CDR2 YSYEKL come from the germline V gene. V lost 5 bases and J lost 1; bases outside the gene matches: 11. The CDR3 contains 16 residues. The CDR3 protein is CASSIGPSGGSYEQYF. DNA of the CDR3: TGCGCCAGCAGCATTGGGCCATCGGGGGGATCCTACGAGCAGTACTTC.

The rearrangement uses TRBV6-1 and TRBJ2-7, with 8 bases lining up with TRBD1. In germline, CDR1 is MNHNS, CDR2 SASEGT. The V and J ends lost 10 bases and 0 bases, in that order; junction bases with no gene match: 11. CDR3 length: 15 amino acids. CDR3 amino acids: CAIRPRQGFSYEQYF. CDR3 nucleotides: TGTGCCATCCGGCCAAGACAGGGGTTCTCCTACGAGCAGTACTTC.

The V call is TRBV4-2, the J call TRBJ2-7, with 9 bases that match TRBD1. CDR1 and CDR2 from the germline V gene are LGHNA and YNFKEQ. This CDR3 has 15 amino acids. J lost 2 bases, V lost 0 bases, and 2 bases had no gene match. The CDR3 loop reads CASSQDWDRAYEQYF. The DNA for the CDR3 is TGTGCCAGCAGCCAAGATTGGGACAGGGCCTACGAGCAGTACTTC.

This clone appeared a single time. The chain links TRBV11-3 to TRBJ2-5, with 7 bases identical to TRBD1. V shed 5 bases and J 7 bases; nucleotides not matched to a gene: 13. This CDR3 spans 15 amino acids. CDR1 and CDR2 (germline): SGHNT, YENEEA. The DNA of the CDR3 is TGTGCCAGCAGCCAAGTGACAGGGCCTAGGGTGACCCAGTACTTC. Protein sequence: CASSQVTGPRVTQYF. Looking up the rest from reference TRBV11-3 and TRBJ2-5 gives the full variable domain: EAGVVQSPRYKIIEKKQPVAFWCNPISGHNTLYWYLQNLGQGPELLIRYENEEAVDDSQLPKDRFSAERLKGVDSTLKIQPAELGDSAVYLCASSQVTGPRVTQYFGPGTRLLVL.

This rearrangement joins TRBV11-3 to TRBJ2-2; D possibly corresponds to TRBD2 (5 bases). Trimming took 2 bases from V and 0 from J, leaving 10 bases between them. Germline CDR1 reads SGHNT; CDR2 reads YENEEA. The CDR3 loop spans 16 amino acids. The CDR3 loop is CASSLLWRANTGELFF. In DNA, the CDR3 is TGTGCCAGCAGCTTATTATGGCGGGCGAACACCGGGGAGCTGTTTTTT.

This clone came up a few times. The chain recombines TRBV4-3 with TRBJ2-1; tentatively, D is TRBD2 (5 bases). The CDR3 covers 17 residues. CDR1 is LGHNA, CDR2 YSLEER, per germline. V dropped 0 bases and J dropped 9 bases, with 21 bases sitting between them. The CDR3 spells CASSQDNRLARAGEQFF. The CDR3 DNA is TGCGCCAGCAGCCAAGATAATCGGCTAGCTAGGGCCGGTGAGCAGTTCTTC.

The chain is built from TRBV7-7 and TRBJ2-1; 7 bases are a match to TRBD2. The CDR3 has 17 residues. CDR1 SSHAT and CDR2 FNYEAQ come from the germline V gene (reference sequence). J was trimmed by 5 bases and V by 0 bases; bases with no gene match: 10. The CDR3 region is CASSLAPFGGGNNEQFF. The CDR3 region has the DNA TGTGCCAGCAGCTTAGCCCCCTTCGGGGGAGGGAACAATGAGCAGTTCTTC. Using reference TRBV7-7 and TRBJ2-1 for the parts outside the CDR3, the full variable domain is GAGVSQSPRYKVTKRGQDVTLRCDPISSHATLYWYQQALGQGPEFLTYFNYEAQPDKSGLPSDRFSAERPEGSISTLTIQRTEQRDSAMYRCASSLAPFGGGNNEQFFGPGTRLTVL.

CDR3 in amino acids: CASSFTFGGTKAYNEQFF. Here the CDR3 DNA reads TGTGCCAGCAGCTTCACCTTCGGCGGGACTAAAGCCTACAATGAGCAGTTCTTC. The genes are TRBV11-2 and TRBJ2-1, with 7 bases fitting TRBD2. The length of the CDR3 is 18 residues. CDR1 is SGHAT, CDR2 FQNNGV, per germline. The V gene end was trimmed by 3 bases and the J gene end by 2 bases; junction bases not matched to a gene: 13.

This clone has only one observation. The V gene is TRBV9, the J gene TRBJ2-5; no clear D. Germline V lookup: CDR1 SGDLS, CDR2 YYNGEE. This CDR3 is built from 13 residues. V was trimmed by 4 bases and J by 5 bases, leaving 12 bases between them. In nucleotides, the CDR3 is TGTGCCAGCAGCTCCCGGGTCGGTGAGACCCAGTACTTC. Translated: CASSSRVGETQYF.

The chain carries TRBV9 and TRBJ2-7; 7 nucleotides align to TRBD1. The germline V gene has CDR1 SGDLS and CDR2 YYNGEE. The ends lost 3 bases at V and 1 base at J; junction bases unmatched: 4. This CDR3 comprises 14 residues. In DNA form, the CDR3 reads TGTGCCAGCAGCGCCGACAGGGTTTCCTACGAGCAGTACTTC. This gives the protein CASSADRVSYEQYF.

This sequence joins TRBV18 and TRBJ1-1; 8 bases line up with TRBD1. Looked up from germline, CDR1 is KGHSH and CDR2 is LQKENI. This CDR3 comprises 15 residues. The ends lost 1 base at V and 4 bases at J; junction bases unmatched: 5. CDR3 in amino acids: CASSPLGQGFTEAFF. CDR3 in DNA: TGTGCCAGCTCACCACTCGGACAGGGTTTCACTGAAGCTTTCTTT.

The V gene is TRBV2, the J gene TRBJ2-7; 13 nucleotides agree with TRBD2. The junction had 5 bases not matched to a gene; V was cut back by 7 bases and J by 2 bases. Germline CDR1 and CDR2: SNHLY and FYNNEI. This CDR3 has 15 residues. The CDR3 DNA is TGTGCCAGCACCCTGGGACTAGCGGGGACCTACGAGCAGTACTTC. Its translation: CASTLGLAGTYEQYF.

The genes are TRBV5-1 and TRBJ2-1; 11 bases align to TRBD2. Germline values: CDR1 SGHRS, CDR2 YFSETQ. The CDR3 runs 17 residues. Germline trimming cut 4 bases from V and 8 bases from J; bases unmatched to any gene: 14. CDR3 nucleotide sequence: TGCGCCAGCAGCGTGGGCGCAACTAGCGGGAGTTGGCATGAGCAGTTCTTC. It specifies CASSVGATSGSWHEQFF.

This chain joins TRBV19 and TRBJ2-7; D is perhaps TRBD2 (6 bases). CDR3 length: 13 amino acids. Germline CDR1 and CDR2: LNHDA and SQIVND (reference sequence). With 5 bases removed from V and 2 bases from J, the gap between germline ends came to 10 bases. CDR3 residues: CASSFSGAYEQYF. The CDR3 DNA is TGTGCCAGTAGTTTTTCGGGAGCCTACGAGCAGTACTTC.

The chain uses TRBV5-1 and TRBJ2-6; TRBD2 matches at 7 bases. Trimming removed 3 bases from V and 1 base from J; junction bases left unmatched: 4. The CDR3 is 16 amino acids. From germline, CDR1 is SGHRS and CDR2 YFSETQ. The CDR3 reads CASSSPLASGANVLTF. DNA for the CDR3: TGCGCCAGCAGCTCCCCACTAGCGTCTGGGGCCAACGTCCTGACTTTC. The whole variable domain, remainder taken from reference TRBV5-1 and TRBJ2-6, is KAGVTQTPRYLIKTRGQQVTLSCSPISGHRSVSWYQQTPGQGLQFLFEYFSETQRNKGNFPGRFSGRQFSNSRSEMNVSTLELGDSALYLCASSSPLASGANVLTFGAGSRLTVL.

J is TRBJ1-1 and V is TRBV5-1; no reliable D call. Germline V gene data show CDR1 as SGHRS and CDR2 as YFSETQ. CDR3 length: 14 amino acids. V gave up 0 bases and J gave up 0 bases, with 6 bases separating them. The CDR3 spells CASSLERLNTEAFF. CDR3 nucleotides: TGCGCCAGCAGCTTGGAGCGGTTGAACACTGAAGCTTTCTTT.

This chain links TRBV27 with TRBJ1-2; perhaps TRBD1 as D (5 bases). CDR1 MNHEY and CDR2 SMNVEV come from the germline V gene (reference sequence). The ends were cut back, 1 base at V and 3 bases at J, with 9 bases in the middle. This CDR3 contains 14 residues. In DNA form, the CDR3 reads TGTGCCAGCAGTTTATTCTCGACAGACTATGGCTACACCTTC. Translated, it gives CASSLFSTDYGYTF.

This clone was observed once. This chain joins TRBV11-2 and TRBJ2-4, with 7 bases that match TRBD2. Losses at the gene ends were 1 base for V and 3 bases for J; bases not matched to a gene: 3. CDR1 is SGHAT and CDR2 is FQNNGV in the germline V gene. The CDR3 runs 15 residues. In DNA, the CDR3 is TGTGCCAGCAGCTTAGGGTGGGAGGGCAAAAACATTCAGTACTTC. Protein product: CASSLGWEGKNIQYF.

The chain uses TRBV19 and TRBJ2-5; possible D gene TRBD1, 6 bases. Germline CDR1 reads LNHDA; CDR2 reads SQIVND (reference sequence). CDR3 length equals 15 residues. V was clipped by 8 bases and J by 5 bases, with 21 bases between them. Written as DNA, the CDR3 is TGTGCCAGTCATCTACAGGGCGGGTCGGTTGAGACCCAGTACTTC. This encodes CASHLQGGSVETQYF. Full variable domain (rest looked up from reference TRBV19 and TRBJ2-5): DGGITQSPKYLFRKEGQNVTLSCEQNLNHDAMYWYRQDPGQGLRLIYYSQIVNDFQKGDIAEGYSVSREKKESFPLTVTSAQKNPTAFYLCASHLQGGSVETQYFGPGTRLLVL.